This entry concerns a single T cell receptor beta chain. All enrollees were roughly 18 to 89 years old and from 20 to 25 US areas. Methods used by the authors: From reference gene primer amplification, estimates of nucleated cell counts were derived. The assay was immunoSEQ multiplex PCR, and TCRdb's table has in-frame clones only and misses some. V, J and clone size reflect that table, while D and trimming were determined from the DNA. The table lists about 200,000 clones, roughly 80% of them singletons, with nearly 5% in the top ten. The sample belongs to a study of blood T cell repertoires in COVID-19. Study as a whole: The analysed material was cDNA or gDNA that came from T cells, B-cell-depleted T cells, or PBMCs.

The origin of this receptor is a woman aged 45-59 years who had been exposed to COVID-19. The specimen was PBMCs or T cells enriched from blood (not recorded which).

CDR3 bases: TGTGCCAGCAGCCGGGGGGCAGGGCGATTTTATAACACTGAAGCTTTCTTT. Translation: CASSRGAGRFYNTEAFF. The chain recombines TRBV5-6 with TRBJ1-1, with a possible D match to TRBD1 (6 bases). The CDR3 is made up of 17 amino acids. Germline CDR1 reads SGHDT; CDR2 reads YYEEEE. The germline V and J ends were trimmed by 4 bases and 2 bases, with 21 bases remaining between them.